Included here is one T cell receptor (beta chain) sequence, with context. Antigen: not known. This specimen comes from a study of OX40 agonist ivuxolimab in advanced cancers. Sequenced by immunoSEQ multiplex PCR; TCRdb stores in-frame clones only, minus some. The table has tens of thousands of clones, roughly nine tenths seen once; the top ten hold roughly 4.1%. CDR1 is SGHNT, CDR2 YENEEA, per germline. The CDR3 extends over 12 amino acids. Trimming cost V 2 bases and J 9 bases, with 8 bases left between them. General observations from the study: Not determined was the antigen specificity of the expanded peripheral T cells.

Peripheral blood came from all dose cohorts at three timepoints. The sample here was CD4+ or CD8+ T cells sorted from blood, taken in a trial of the OX40 agonist ivuxolimab. The J gene is TRBJ2-1, the V gene TRBV11-3; D ambiguous. This TCR was recovered from an adult with an advanced solid tumor such as melanoma, head and neck, liver or kidney cancer. This CDR3 is CASSLRDSEQFF. DNA for the CDR3: TGTGCCAGCAGCTTAAGGGATTCTGAGCAGTTCTTC.